What follows are 22 T cell receptor beta chains derived from one specimen sequenced in a study of regulatory T cells in long-lasting Graves disease. Documented time point: newly diagnosed GD, antithyroid drugs for less than 3 months. PBMC-extracted RNA yielded the TCR library. iRepertoire HTBI primers and Arm-PCR of CDR3 regions built TCR beta libraries. Each CDR3 protein gets one entry after TCRdb re-called the multiplex PCR reads with MiXCR. The table has some 600,000 distinct CDR3 sequences, about 16% seen once. The sample also formed part of further work on T cells in Graves' hyperthyroidism and ophthalmopathy.

Sequencing used peripheral blood mononuclear cells (PBMCs), obtained at new diagnosis, from a patient treated with antithyroid drugs. The receptors stem from a man younger than 30 with Graves disease.

The chain links TRBV30 to TRBJ2-1; 9 bases are a match to TRBD2. V was pared by 0 bases and J by 5 bases, with 11 bases of the junction left unmatched. Germline V gene lookup returns CDR1 GTSNPN and CDR2 SVGIG (reference sequence). CDR3 length: 17 residues. The DNA for the CDR3 is TGTGCCTGGAGTGTAGAAGGTCGACTAGCGGCCAACAATGAGCAGTTCTTC. This translates into CAWSVEGRLAANNEQFF.

The CDR3 DNA is TGTGCCAGCAGTCAACCCGGGACAAATAATGAAAAACTGTTTTTT. It specifies CASSQPGTNNEKLFF. This chain links TRBV7-9 with TRBJ1-4; tentative D call: TRBD1 (6 bases). This CDR3 is 15 amino acids long. Trimming stripped 6 bases from V and 4 bases from J, with 15 bases between. CDR1 and CDR2 from the germline V gene are SEHNR and FQNEAQ (reference sequence).

This clonotype was seen a few times. V usage is TRBV7-2 and J usage is TRBJ2-3; D is unresolved. Germline V gene data show CDR1 as SGHTA and CDR2 as FQGNSA. Trimming left V 5 bases short and J 6 bases short, with 12 bases between. The CDR3 extends over 13 amino acids. The chain's CDR3 is CASSEFGHDTQYF. DNA of the CDR3: TGTGCCAGCAGCGAGTTTGGGCATGATACGCAGTATTTT.

This clonotype was counted at least ten times. The chain recombines TRBV30 with TRBJ1-4; D is ambiguous. Germline V gene data show CDR1 as GTSNPN and CDR2 as SVGIG (reference sequence). Trimming stripped 4 bases from V and 4 bases from J, with 7 bases between. The CDR3 is 12 residues long. As DNA, the CDR3 is TGTGCCTGGATGGCGGTTAATGAAAAACTGTTTTTT. Amino acids: CAWMAVNEKLFF.

This clonotype was seen repeatedly, ten times or more. The chain uses TRBV5-1 and TRBJ1-2; no clear D gene. Germline V gives CDR1 SGHRS, CDR2 YFSETQ. The CDR3 has 12 amino acids. Trimming removed 0 bases from V and 8 bases from J, with 8 bases in between. The CDR3 DNA is TGCGCCAGCAGCTTGGAGGTCGGGGGCTACACCTTC. Translation gives CASSLEVGGYTF.

The chain uses TRBV4-1 and TRBJ2-6; no clear D. Between the trimmed V and J ends, which lost 4 bases and 4 bases, there was a span of 11 bases. The CDR3 covers 15 residues. Per germline, CDR1 MGHRA and CDR2 YSYEKL. DNA for the CDR3: TGCGCCAGCAGCCGTACGGCCGGGGGGGCCAACGTCCTGACTTTC. This translates into CASSRTAGGANVLTF.

Regarding this clonotype: The CDR3 does not close with the conserved phenylalanine or tryptophan, likely indicating a read error. The limits of the CDR3 on the DNA are not certain, so only TCRdb's listed CDR3 is given. V is TRBV7-2 and J is TRBJ2-3; TRBD2 is taken as the D call from the table, unchecked against the DNA. CDR1 is SGHTA and CDR2 is FQGNSA in the germline V gene. The CDR3 length is 14 residues, termini included. The CDR3 spells CASSRPIAGGTIAL.

This clonotype was seen at least ten times. The chain joins TRBV7-6 to TRBJ1-5, with D unresolved. The CDR3 loop spans 12 amino acids. V was pared by 3 bases and J by 4 bases, with 4 bases between. Germline CDR1 SGHVS, CDR2 FNYEAQ. CDR3 coding DNA: TGTGCCAGCAGCTTCACAAATCAGCCCCAGCATTTT. Protein sequence: CASSFTNQPQHF.

The chain uses TRBV2 and TRBJ1-5; D remains unclear. Trimming removed 4 bases from V and 0 bases from J, with 7 bases in between. The germline V gene has CDR1 SNHLY and CDR2 FYNNEI. The CDR3 loop spans 14 amino acids. In DNA form, the CDR3 reads TGTGCCAGCAGTGGTGATGCTAGCAATCAGCCCCAGCATTTT. It encodes CASSGDASNQPQHF.

This clonotype showed up many times. The chain couples TRBV12-3 or TRBV12-4 to TRBJ1-5; tentatively, D is TRBD1 (5 bases). CDR3 length equals 16 residues. V was shortened by 6 bases and J by 2 bases, with 17 bases between the two germline ends. The CDR3 reads CASSVGYGGGNQPQHF. CDR3 sequence (DNA): TGTGCCAGCAGCGTCGGGTACGGGGGTGGCAATCAGCCCCAGCATTTT.

The V gene is TRBV4-1, the J gene TRBJ2-5, with 11 bases matching TRBD1. The V gene's germline CDR1 is MGHRA and CDR2 YSYEKL. The V and J ends lost 4 bases and 4 bases, in that order; junction bases with no gene match: 5. The CDR3 has 15 amino acids. The CDR3 DNA reads TGCGCCAGCAGCCGACGGGACAGGGGGACAGAGACCCAGTACTTC. It codes for CASSRRDRGTETQYF.

In regard to this clonotype: A much larger clone lies one base from this, so it may be a read error. The rearrangement uses TRBV12-3 or TRBV12-4 and TRBJ2-3; 8 bases are shared with TRBD2. Germline trimming cut 4 bases from V and 5 bases from J; bases unmatched to any gene: 5. This CDR3 comprises 14 residues. CDR3 sequence (DNA): TGTGCCAGCAGTTCGAGCGGGAGTAGAGATACGCAGTATTTT. It yields the protein CASSSSGSRDTQYF.

V gene TRBV19 combines with J gene TRBJ2-6; TRBD1 matches at 9 bases. CDR3 length: 16 residues. After removal of 5 bases from V and 4 bases from J, the junction contained 6 bases not matched to a gene. The V gene's germline CDR1 is LNHDA and CDR2 SQIVND (reference sequence). As DNA, the CDR3 is TGTGCCAGTAGTCCGGGACAGGGTAACGGGGCCAACGTCCTGACTTTC. Translating gives CASSPGQGNGANVLTF.

This clonotype was counted ten times or more. V usage is TRBV6-1 and J usage is TRBJ2-1; tentatively, D is TRBD2 (6 bases). The CDR3 runs 14 residues. Trimming shortened V by 5 bases and J by 8 bases, and 16 bases separated the two germline ends. The germline CDR1 and CDR2 sequences are MNHNS and SASEGT. The CDR3 reads CASSQTSSRDEQFF. In nucleotides, the CDR3 is TGTGCCAGCAGTCAGACTAGTAGCAGGGATGAGCAGTTCTTC.

The genes are TRBV18 and TRBJ2-1, with 10 bases identical to TRBD2. The ends lost 6 bases at V and 8 bases at J; junction bases unmatched: 10. CDR1 KGHSH and CDR2 LQKENI come from the germline V gene. This CDR3 comprises 15 residues. CDR3 coding DNA: TGTGCCAGCTCGCAGCTAGCGGGAGTTAGAGATGAGCAGTTCTTC. Translation: CASSQLAGVRDEQFF.

The chain links TRBV27 to TRBJ2-3; tentatively, D is TRBD1 (6 bases). The closer fit of TRBJ2-5 to the DNA end suggests the J call may be wrong. The CDR3 loop spans 14 amino acids. Germline-derived CDR1 and CDR2 are MNHEY and SMNVEV (reference sequence). The CDR3 is CASSYTGLGETQYF. CDR3 in DNA: TGTGCCAGCAGCTACACAGGGCTTGGGGAGACCCAGTACTTC.

This chain connects TRBV30 to TRBJ2-5; possible D gene TRBD2, 7 bases. Germline-derived CDR1 and CDR2 are GTSNPN and SVGIG (reference sequence). This CDR3 contains 13 residues. Trimming cost V 4 bases and J 4 bases, with 13 bases left between them. CDR3 residues: CAWITGGRETQYF. CDR3 DNA sequence: TGTGCCTGGATCACGGGGGGCAGAGAGACCCAGTACTTC.

This clonotype was counted ten times or more. This chain joins TRBV30 and TRBJ1-5, with D perhaps matching TRBD1 (6 bases). The CDR3 has 13 residues. Trimming took 0 bases from V and 6 from J, leaving 9 bases between them. In germline, CDR1 is GTSNPN, CDR2 SVGIG (reference sequence). CDR3 coding DNA: TGTGCCTGGAGTGTACAGGGATCTCAGCCCCAGCATTTT. The encoded protein is CAWSVQGSQPQHF.

Ten or more counts support this clonotype. V is TRBV18 and J is TRBJ1-6; D remains ambiguous. CDR3 length: 16 residues. From germline, CDR1 is KGHSH and CDR2 LQKENI. The V end was cut by 1 base, the J end by 5 bases, with 12 bases between. The CDR3 DNA sequence: TGTGCCAGCTCACCACTCTGGAATAGAGATAATTCACCCCTCCACTTT. Residues: CASSPLWNRDNSPLHF.

This clonotype turned up a few times. V and J are TRBV3-1 and TRBJ1-1, with D possibly being TRBD1 (6 bases). The CDR3 is 13 amino acids. Germline V lookup: CDR1 LGHDT, CDR2 YNNKEL (reference sequence). V was cut by 0 bases and J by 11 bases, with 13 bases left in between. This CDR3 is CASSQDRGRGAFF. CDR3 sequence (DNA): TGTGCCAGCAGCCAAGATCGGGGGCGCGGGGCTTTCTTT.

At least ten counts were recorded for this clonotype. The chain links TRBV7-3 to TRBJ2-1; D not resolved. Between the trimmed V and J ends, which lost 5 bases and 8 bases, there was a span of 13 bases. This CDR3 has 13 residues. Germline CDR1 reads SGHTA; CDR2 reads FQGTGA. The DNA for the CDR3 is TGTGCCAGCAGCCAACGTGGCATCGATGAGCAGTTCTTC. Translating it yields CASSQRGIDEQFF.

This chain joins TRBV15 and TRBJ1-4; tentatively, D is TRBD1 (6 bases). The CDR3 runs to 16 residues. The V gene's germline CDR1 is LNHNV and CDR2 YYDKDF (reference sequence). V dropped 0 bases and J dropped 7 bases, with 15 bases sitting between them. CDR3 residues: CATSRDRHTGREKLFF. DNA of the CDR3: TGTGCCACCAGCAGAGACCGACACACAGGGCGTGAAAAACTGTTTTTT.